This entry concerns a single T cell receptor (beta chain). The clone's antigen remains unknown. Nothing much larger sits one base from this clone, and base qualities are not available. The CDR3 regions of human TCRbeta chains were analyzed by immunosequencing. The paper's processing steps were these. Repertoire TCRs were matched against a reference library of SARS-CoV-2-specific TCRs generated with the MIRA antigen-specificity platform. Breadth was defined as the fraction of unique TCRs that were SARS-CoV-2-associated. Depth was defined as the fraction of total T cells that were SARS-CoV-2-associated. Using the MIRA data, each spike-specific TCR was assigned both to the spike region to which the TCR was reactive and to a CD4 or CD8 class. Log10-transformed breadth and depth values were compared by one-way ANOVA with Sidak's multiple comparisons tests. TCRdb re-hosts the immuneACCESS table, in-frame sequences only. Its copies lack some clones; in the studies checked, an unresolved V gene accounts for under half of them, and the cause for the rest is not known. V and J calls and clone size are as listed in that table; D and trimming were resolved from the DNA. A total of approximately 140,000 clones appear in this sample, about nine tenths of them only once. The ten largest clones add up to roughly 3.8% of the sample.

The entry originates in a study of T cell responses to AZD1222 COVID-19 vaccine (dated by TCRdb to the early 2020s). As for the study more broadly: A total of 233 trial participants underwent TCR sequencing, of whom some 210 received two doses of AZD1222 and some 26 received two doses of the MenACWY control vaccine. Trial participants were enrolled by age into subgroups of 18-55, 56-69 and 70-plus years, and around 150, 28 and 57 TCR-sequenced participants, respectively, were included in these subgroups.

What the research found in general, with its limitations: Conclusions about previously exposed vaccinees are limited because only a handful of AZD1222 recipients were SARS-CoV-2 seropositive at baseline. Epitopes outside the regions mutated in the B.1.351 and B.1.1.7 variants were reportedly recognized by nearly half of the unique spike-specific TCRs. After two AZD1222 doses, both the breadth and the depth of spike-specific TCRs were significantly higher than at day 0 and than in MenACWY recipients. The 56-69-year group was small, and its depth increase did not reach significance, likely because of low power. The whole spike protein was spanned by vaccine-associated CD4 TCRs, and dominant responses were seen in regions 160-218 and 743-854. No day 14 peak-response samples were available, so repertoires were characterized only after the peak T cell response. Participants were mostly white British, with more females than males. The authors suggested clonal diversity may have been underestimated.

The label giving this sample's time point can be read as: about 28 days (+/-7) after the second vaccine dose. Because spike-specific TCR depth and breadth did not differ between the two schedules, AZD1222 recipients who got a second dose at roughly 4 weeks were pooled with those who got a second dose at roughly 12 weeks. Vaccinee samples were obtained from the UK trials COV001 and COV002, which included a single-blind randomized controlled phase 2/3 trial of AZD1222 (ChAdOx1 nCoV-19) in healthy adults. Trial participant PBMC samples were collected at day 0 and day 28 after the second dose for TCRbeta chain sequencing. The source of this sequence is an adult who received the AZD1222 COVID-19 vaccine. Sequenced here: peripheral blood, sampled 28 days after the second AZD1222 dose.

The CDR3 here reads CASSYRETNEQFF. The nucleotide sequence reads TGTGCCAGCAGTTACCGGGAGACCAATGAGCAGTTCTTC. Here the chain combines TRBV6-2 or TRBV6-3 and TRBJ2-1, with a weak D call of TRBD2 (6 bases match). From the cysteine through the phenylalanine, the CDR3 covers 13 amino acids. The DNA shown is the 39-base CDR3, in frame from base 1. Based on the germline V gene, the CDR1 and CDR2 sequences are MNHEY and SVGEGT. V is shortened by 2 bases, J by 6 bases, and the region joining them spans 8 bases.